The 30 T cell receptor beta chains in this list originate from one sample, sequenced in a study of T cells in Graves' hyperthyroidism and ophthalmopathy. Regions amplified from RNA transcripts were the TCR beta CDR3 regions. The HTBI set primed first-round TCR CDR3 RT-PCR. MiXCR, applied by TCRdb to the multiplex PCR reads, yields one record per CDR3 protein. Found here are 40,000 or so distinct CDR3 sequences, around 50% of them singletons; the top ten hold about 6%. Sample: blood. These receptors all come from a woman between 50 and 59 years old with Graves' hyperthyroidism that later progressed to Graves' ophthalmopathy.

The table lists this clonotype with a count of one. This chain uses TRBV14 with TRBJ2-1; 7 bases map to TRBD2. The CDR3 has 17 amino acids. Per the germline V gene, CDR1 is SGHDN and CDR2 is FVKESK. V lost 2 bases, J lost 6 bases, and 13 bases stayed unmatched. The CDR3 is CASSQFERAGVSNEQFF. CDR3 coding DNA: TGTGCCAGCAGCCAATTCGAGAGGGCGGGGGTATCCAATGAGCAGTTCTTC.

Ten or more counts support this clonotype. This chain uses TRBV19 with TRBJ1-2; D may be TRBD1 (6 bases). The length of the CDR3 is 15 residues. Trimming cost V 6 bases and J 6 bases, with 20 bases left between them. Germline CDR1 and CDR2: LNHDA and SQIVND (reference sequence). The chain's CDR3 is CASRLWGRGDNGYTF. The CDR3 bases are TGTGCCAGTAGGCTATGGGGCAGGGGTGATAATGGCTACACCTTC.

V is TRBV2 and J is TRBJ1-4, with TRBD1 as a possible D gene (6 bases). CDR3 length: 16 amino acids. Germline CDR1 and CDR2: SNHLY and FYNNEI. V lost 8 bases to trimming and J lost 7 bases, with 23 bases between them. The DNA of the CDR3 is TGTGCCAGCTCACCAATGATCGGGGGGCGCAGTGAAAAACTGTTTTTT. Amino acid sequence: CASSPMIGGRSEKLFF.

This clonotype has a count of ten or more. The V gene is TRBV6-6, the J gene TRBJ2-2; 13 bases match TRBD2. Trimming cost V 2 bases and J 2 bases; bases outside gene matches: 8. This CDR3 is built from 19 residues. Germline V lookup: CDR1 MNHNY, CDR2 SVGAGI (reference sequence). This chain's CDR3 is CASSYHGLAGADNTGELFF. The DNA of the CDR3 is TGTGCCAGCAGTTACCATGGACTAGCGGGAGCGGATAACACCGGGGAGCTGTTTTTT.

By its share, this clonotype is medium-sized. V usage is TRBV12-3 or TRBV12-4 and J usage is TRBJ1-2; no firm D call. The germline V and J ends were trimmed by 6 bases and 1 base, with 15 bases remaining between them. The CDR3 is made up of 15 amino acids. In DNA form, the CDR3 reads TGTGCCAGCAGCGCAAACCCACAAATTAACTATGGCTACACCTTC. Encoded protein: CASSANPQINYGYTF.

Many counts were recorded for this clonotype. V gene TRBV19 combines with J gene TRBJ1-1, with D unclear. Germline assignment: CDR1 LNHDA and CDR2 SQIVND (reference sequence). The CDR3 is made up of 17 amino acids. V shed 3 bases and J shed 4 bases, with 21 bases lying between them. The DNA of the CDR3 is TGTGCCAGTAGTATTGGTCAGGTGGGAGGGTCGAGCACTGAAGCTTTCTTT. Residues: CASSIGQVGGSSTEAFF.

The rearrangement joins TRBV20-1 to TRBJ2-3, with D unclear. There are 11 residues in the CDR3. Trimming cost V 2 bases and J 11 bases, with 11 bases left between them. Germline-derived CDR1 and CDR2 are DFQATT and SNEGSKA (reference sequence). The DNA of the CDR3 is TGCAGTGCTAGAAATCGGGCAGGGCAGTATTTT. As protein: CSARNRAGQYF.

The chain has TRBV11-2 and TRBJ2-1; D is undetermined. The CDR3 has 15 amino acids. V dropped 1 base and J dropped 8 bases, with 15 bases sitting between them. Germline CDR1 is SGHAT and CDR2 is FQNNGV. Here the CDR3 DNA reads TGTGCCAGCAGCTTAGGGGCCATAGGAGCCTATGAGCAGTTCTTC. Translated, it gives CASSLGAIGAYEQFF.

This clonotype was counted ten times or more. The V call is TRBV14, the J call TRBJ2-7; the match to TRBD1 covers 8 bases. Germline V lookup: CDR1 SGHDN, CDR2 FVKESK. J was trimmed by 3 bases and V by 6 bases; bases with no gene match: 7. The CDR3 contains 14 residues. CDR3 sequence (DNA): TGTGCCAGCAGTCAGGGGGCCCGAGGCTACGAGCAGTACTTC. Amino acid sequence: CASSQGARGYEQYF.

As to this clonotype: A read error may produce the germline difference seen at one junction end. The chain carries TRBV6-5 and TRBJ1-4, with D uncertain. Germline V lookup: CDR1 MNHEY, CDR2 SVGAGI. The CDR3 consists of 17 residues. The CDR3 reads CASGYGRLDATNEELFF. CDR3 coding DNA: TGTGCCAGCGGTTACGGACGGCTCGATGCAACTAATGAAGAACTGTTTTTT.

A word on this clonotype: A much larger clone lies one base from this, so it may be a read error. This chain connects TRBV11-3 to TRBJ2-1; D might be TRBD2 (7 bases). There are 17 residues in the CDR3. The germline V gene has CDR1 SGHNT and CDR2 YENEEA. DNA of the CDR3: TGTGCCAGCACCCTCTTAGGGGGGGGGAGCTCCTACAATGAGCAGCTCTTC. Amino acids: CASTLLGGGSSYNEQLF.

The rearrangement uses TRBV20-1 and TRBJ1-2, with D perhaps matching TRBD1 (5 bases). CDR1 DFQATT and CDR2 SNEGSKA come from the germline V gene (reference sequence). V was pared by 6 bases and J by 6 bases, with 17 bases between. This CDR3 contains 13 residues. The CDR3 DNA follows: TGCAGTGCCACGTGGGGGTCTGACCATGGCTACACCTTC. It codes for CSATWGSDHGYTF.

The chain recombines TRBV2 with TRBJ2-7; no clear D gene. The V end lost 2 bases, the J end lost 1 base, and 12 bases lay between the germline ends. Germline V gene lookup returns CDR1 SNHLY and CDR2 FYNNEI. The CDR3 runs 15 residues. As DNA, the CDR3 is TGTGCCAGCAGTGAACGACTGTATGATTCCTACGAGCAGTACTTC. It translates to CASSERLYDSYEQYF.

This clonotype appeared many times. This may be a read error: a much more frequent sequence differs by one nucleotide. It is likely a read error, because the conserved phenylalanine at the end of the CDR3 is missing. V is TRBV7-7 and J is TRBJ2-3; D not certain. This CDR3 has 12 amino acids. The germline V gene has CDR1 SSHAT and CDR2 FNYEAQ (reference sequence). As DNA, the CDR3 is TGTGCTAGCAGCTTGTCTACAGATACGCAGTATCTT. Amino acid sequence: CASSLSTDTQYL.

About this clonotype: The DNA is omitted, as the CDR3 cannot be located on it reliably, and the CDR3 follows TCRdb's listing. The chain couples TRBV5-4 to TRBJ1-3; TRBD1 is taken as the D call from the table, unchecked against the DNA. The CDR3 is 19 amino acids in total, end residues counted. Germline V gene lookup returns CDR1 SGHNT and CDR2 YYREEE (reference sequence). CDR3 amino acids: CASSDDRVTEAFFGNTIYF.

This clonotype occurred many times. The CDR3 protein is CASSPRRGTGGFNEQFF. CDR3 nucleotide sequence: TGTGCCAGTAGTCCCCGTCGGGGGACAGGGGGTTTTAATGAGCAGTTCTTC. The chain employs TRBV19 and TRBJ2-1, with 11 bases aligning to TRBD1. This CDR3 region has 17 residues. The V gene's germline CDR1 is LNHDA and CDR2 SQIVND (reference sequence). V was pared by 5 bases and J by 7 bases, with 13 bases of the junction left unmatched.

This clonotype showed up many times. CDR3 residues: CASRWTGANYGYTF. DNA of the CDR3: TGTGCCAGCAGGTGGACAGGGGCGAACTATGGCTACACCTTC. This chain joins TRBV2 and TRBJ1-2; 9 bases agree with TRBD1. Germline values: CDR1 SNHLY, CDR2 FYNNEI. With 6 bases clipped from V and 2 bases from J, the junction kept 4 bases outside the gene matches. The CDR3 loop spans 14 amino acids.

As concerns this clonotype: Likely a read error: the CDR3 ends without its conserved phenylalanine or tryptophan. The rearrangement uses TRBV20-1 and TRBJ1-1, with D hard to call. The germline V and J ends were trimmed by 6 bases and 1 base, with 12 bases remaining between them. Germline V gives CDR1 DFQATT, CDR2 SNEGSKA (reference sequence). This CDR3 contains 13 residues. This CDR3 reads CSAPSLGNTEAFL. The DNA for the CDR3 is TGCAGTGCCCCTAGCCTCGGGAACACTGAAGCTTTCCTT.

This clonotype has a count of ten or more. The chain links TRBV20-1 to TRBJ2-1; D call uncertain. The CDR3 runs to 15 residues. The germline V gene has CDR1 DFQATT and CDR2 SNEGSKA (reference sequence). Between the trimmed V and J ends, which lost 0 bases and 3 bases, there was a span of 12 bases. The CDR3 reads CSARDHGVGYNEQFF. The DNA of the CDR3 is TGCAGTGCTAGAGATCACGGAGTTGGCTACAATGAGCAGTTCTTC.

This clonotype was seen just once. The J gene is TRBJ1-2, the V gene TRBV7-2; TRBD1 matches at 10 bases. V trimming: 4 bases; J trimming: 0 bases; junction bases outside the gene matches: 5. CDR1 SGHTA and CDR2 FQGNSA come from the germline V gene. The CDR3 loop spans 16 amino acids. For the CDR3, the DNA is TGTGCCAGCAGCTACGGACAGGGGGAAGCTAACTATGGCTACACCTTC. Protein: CASSYGQGEANYGYTF.

Note on this clonotype: Germline is not matched at one junction end, which may reflect a read error. This sequence joins TRBV7-7 and TRBJ1-1; D perhaps matches TRBD1 (5 bases). CDR1 SSHAT and CDR2 FNYEAQ come from the germline V gene (reference sequence). The CDR3 runs to 13 residues. The CDR3 nucleotides read TGTGCTAGCAGCTTAGACAGCAACACCGAAGCTCTCTTT. It codes for CASSLDSNTEALF.

V and J are TRBV7-9 and TRBJ2-5; a weak D match, TRBD1 (6 bases). In germline, CDR1 is SEHNR, CDR2 FQNEAQ (reference sequence). Trimming took 3 bases from V and 9 from J, leaving 20 bases between them. This CDR3 contains 15 residues. DNA of the CDR3: TGTGCCAGCAGCTTGGCAGGGGATAGCAATCAGCCCCAGTACTTC. Protein sequence: CASSLAGDSNQPQYF.

The chain employs TRBV12-3 or TRBV12-4 and TRBJ2-5; D ambiguous. The CDR3 sequence is 11 residues long. V was trimmed by 2 bases and J by 7 bases, leaving 5 bases between them. CDR3 coding DNA: TGTGCCAGCAGTTTACCGGGGACCCAGTACTTC. Its translation: CASSLPGTQYF.

The chain combines TRBV7-9 with TRBJ2-3; 7 positions agree with TRBD2. The germline V gene encodes CDR1 SEHNR and CDR2 FQNEAQ (reference sequence). V was pared by 5 bases and J by 3 bases, with 2 bases of the junction left unmatched. The length of the CDR3 is 13 residues. The CDR3 DNA reads TGTGCCAGCAGCCTGGGAGGGACAGATACGCAGTATTTT. It specifies CASSLGGTDTQYF.

This clonotype came up a few times. An end of the junction does not agree with germline; a read error may underlie this. The chain links TRBV19 to TRBJ1-2, with D tentatively TRBD1 (6 bases). CDR1 LNHDA and CDR2 SQIVND come from the germline V gene (reference sequence). This CDR3 has 14 amino acids. The CDR3 coding sequence is TGTGCCACTAGTTACGACGGACAGTCTGGCGGCTACACCTTC. The encoded protein is CATSYDGQSGGYTF. The full variable domain, its missing parts supplied by reference TRBV19 and TRBJ1-2, is DGGITQSPKYLFRKEGQNVTLSCEQNLNHDAMYWYRQDPGQGLRLIYYSQIVNDFQKGDIAEGYSVSREKKESFPLTVTSAQKNPTAFYLCATSYDGQSGGYTFGSGTRLTVV.

This chain links TRBV20-1 with TRBJ2-7; D perhaps matches TRBD1 (6 bases). Between the trimmed V and J ends, which lost 1 base and 1 base, there was a span of 14 bases. Looked up from germline, CDR1 is DFQATT and CDR2 is SNEGSKA (reference sequence). This CDR3 has 15 amino acids. The CDR3 loop is CSARVLDSISYEQYF. Here the CDR3 DNA reads TGCAGTGCTAGAGTCTTGGACAGTATATCCTACGAGCAGTACTTC.

This clonotype was seen many times. The rearrangement uses TRBV4-1 and TRBJ1-5; D gene unclear. The V end was cut by 2 bases, the J end by 4 bases, with 9 bases between. The CDR3 loop spans 14 amino acids. Germline V gene lookup returns CDR1 MGHRA and CDR2 YSYEKL. The DNA of the CDR3 is TGCGCCAGCAGCCAACCCGAATTGAATCAGCCCCAGCATTTT. As protein: CASSQPELNQPQHF.

The V gene is TRBV12-3 or TRBV12-4, the J gene TRBJ2-5; D is ambiguous. The V and J ends lost 2 bases and 3 bases respectively, with 10 bases between them. This CDR3 has 14 amino acids. Here the CDR3 DNA reads TGTGCCAGCAGTTTATTTGCGGCCAAAGAGACCCAGTACTTC. This gives the protein CASSLFAAKETQYF.

Ten or more counts support this clonotype. The chain uses TRBV9 and TRBJ2-2; possible D gene TRBD1, 6 bases. Trimming left V 3 bases short and J 3 bases short, with 12 bases between. Germline V gives CDR1 SGDLS, CDR2 YYNGEE. This CDR3 has 15 amino acids. The CDR3 DNA follows: TGTGCCAGCAGCGACAGGGTTTGGGACACCGGGGAGCTGTTTTTT. Translated, it gives CASSDRVWDTGELFF.

The chain uses TRBV7-3 and TRBJ2-3; D is unresolved. The CDR3 runs 16 residues. Germline V CDR1 and CDR2: SGHTA, FQGTGA. The ends were cut back, 0 bases at V and 2 bases at J, with 12 bases in the middle. The CDR3 spells CASSLTHTTHTDTQYF. In DNA, the CDR3 is TGTGCCAGCAGCTTAACGCATACTACCCACACAGATACGCAGTATTTT.